This TCR beta chain was observed in a study of T-cell reconstitution after alpha-beta-depleted transplantation in children. Library preparation (for TCRbeta) was performed with unique molecular identifiers. TCRdb re-called the PCR reads with MiXCR, one entry per CDR3 protein. The profile shows about 980,000 distinct CDR3 sequences, roughly 29% of them singletons. As concerns this clonotype: The target antigen is unknown.

General study points: Reportedly, only several hundred clones from non-depleted graft cells drove alpha-beta T-cell counts at about two months. Once a year had passed after transplant, T-cell counts and diversity came mostly from newly produced T cells.

J was trimmed by 0 bases and V by 5 bases; bases with no gene match: 9. CDR1 is MNHEY and CDR2 is SMNVEV in the germline V gene (reference sequence). The CDR3 covers 16 residues. The source was PBMCs, mostly from graft donor cells, collected 360 days after TCRalphabeta/CD19-depleted stem cell transplant. The chain employs TRBV27 and TRBJ2-5, with 7 bases fitting TRBD1. This receptor was identified in a boy younger than two who had a stem cell transplant for SCID, so the T cells may come from the graft donor. CDR3 sequence reads: CASSAIFDRDQETQYF. DNA for the CDR3: TGTGCCAGCAGTGCCATCTTCGACAGGGACCAAGAGACCCAGTACTTC.